The rows below give T cell receptor beta chains drawn from one sample of a study of regulatory T cells in long-lasting Graves disease. TCRdb ran MiXCR on the multiplex PCR reads and lists one entry per CDR3 protein. The sample has roughly 490,000 distinct CDR3 sequences, about 20% seen once. The material was peripheral blood mononuclear cells (PBMCs), obtained when the disease was refractory, from a patient treated with antithyroid drugs. These receptor sequences come from a female donor with Graves disease. Each CDR3 is given with its conserved first and last residue. The order of the fields is V gene, D gene, J gene, CDR3 protein. A D gene is named only where the DNA matches it firmly.

V gene: TRBV6-2/TRBV6-3; D gene: TRBD1; J gene: TRBJ1-3; CDR3 protein: CASSTRQGPYSGNTIYF
V gene: TRBV14; D gene: .; J gene: TRBJ2-1; CDR3 protein: CASSQDDHLYNEQFF
V gene: TRBV7-2; D gene: .; J gene: TRBJ2-5; CDR3 protein: CASSSGSSDGTQYF
V gene: TRBV3-1; D gene: TRBD1; J gene: TRBJ2-2; CDR3 protein: CASSPLDRSTGELFF
V gene: TRBV7-2; D gene: .; J gene: TRBJ2-3; CDR3 protein: CASSFFGWGGSKITDTQYF
V gene: TRBV27; D gene: .; J gene: TRBJ1-2; CDR3 protein: CASSPKGGGNYGYTF
V gene: TRBV28; D gene: .; J gene: TRBJ2-7; CDR3 protein: CASSSGFSYEQYF
V gene: TRBV12-3/TRBV12-4; D gene: .; J gene: TRBJ2-3; CDR3 protein: CATLSRRQDPPVDTQYF
V gene: TRBV13; D gene: TRBD1; J gene: TRBJ1-2; CDR3 protein: CASSPGQGDGYTF
V gene: TRBV5-1; D gene: TRBD1; J gene: TRBJ1-1; CDR3 protein: CASSWATGSTEAFF
V gene: TRBV20-1; D gene: TRBD1; J gene: TRBJ1-1; CDR3 protein: CSVTQGGTEAFF
V gene: TRBV19; D gene: .; J gene: TRBJ1-5; CDR3 protein: CASMAGDQPQHF
V gene: TRBV27; D gene: TRBD2; J gene: TRBJ2-5; CDR3 protein: CASSLYAGTSGSETQYF
V gene: TRBV4-3; D gene: TRBD1; J gene: TRBJ1-2; CDR3 protein: CASSPFLQGNYGYTF
V gene: TRBV12-3/TRBV12-4; D gene: .; J gene: TRBJ2-2; CDR3 protein: CASSLRWAGTGELFF
V gene: TRBV20-1; D gene: .; J gene: TRBJ2-7; CDR3 protein: CSASDHEIYEQYF
V gene: TRBV30; D gene: .; J gene: TRBJ1-2; CDR3 protein: CAWSVEGTHGYTF
V gene: TRBV3-1; D gene: .; J gene: TRBJ2-5; CDR3 protein: CASSHDSEGETQYF
V gene: TRBV25-1; D gene: TRBD1; J gene: TRBJ1-2; CDR3 protein: CASNPGTGPYGYTF
V gene: TRBV19; D gene: TRBD1; J gene: TRBJ1-5; CDR3 protein: CASSAGTVNSNQPQHF
V gene: TRBV24-1; D gene: .; J gene: TRBJ1-2; CDR3 protein: CATSAAGGQSYGYTF
V gene: TRBV12-3/TRBV12-4; D gene: TRBD1; J gene: TRBJ2-7; CDR3 protein: CASRKQGLTYEQYF
V gene: TRBV5-6; D gene: .; J gene: TRBJ2-7; CDR3 protein: CASSRFERSPYEQYF
V gene: TRBV12-3/TRBV12-4; D gene: TRBD1; J gene: TRBJ1-1; CDR3 protein: CASSGGGQGLGTEAFF
V gene: TRBV28; D gene: TRBD1; J gene: TRBJ2-7; CDR3 protein: CASKSGQAYEQYF
V gene: TRBV19; D gene: .; J gene: TRBJ1-4; CDR3 protein: CASGTQGYNEKLFF
V gene: TRBV7-9; D gene: TRBD2; J gene: TRBJ2-2; CDR3 protein: CASSGLADYPVELFF
V gene: TRBV7-9; D gene: .; J gene: TRBJ2-5; CDR3 protein: CASTPTGVPYQRETQYF
V gene: TRBV20-1; D gene: .; J gene: TRBJ2-4; CDR3 protein: CSARQVGGAKNIQYF
V gene: TRBV7-2; D gene: TRBD1; J gene: TRBJ2-5; CDR3 protein: CASSLGDRVGETQYF
V gene: TRBV5-1; D gene: .; J gene: TRBJ2-7; CDR3 protein: CASSQPTATYEQYF
V gene: TRBV30; D gene: .; J gene: TRBJ1-2; CDR3 protein: CAWSVQGDGGYTF
V gene: TRBV20-1; D gene: .; J gene: TRBJ1-2; CDR3 protein: CSARDPGSGTTYGYTF
V gene: TRBV28; D gene: .; J gene: TRBJ1-1; CDR3 protein: CASSLTGAEAFF
V gene: TRBV30; D gene: TRBD2; J gene: TRBJ2-5; CDR3 protein: CAWRSSGQREETQYF
V gene: TRBV12-3/TRBV12-4; D gene: TRBD1; J gene: TRBJ2-7; CDR3 protein: CASSPAWDSYEQYF
V gene: TRBV2; D gene: .; J gene: TRBJ2-7; CDR3 protein: CASNSGGYEQYF
V gene: TRBV10-3; D gene: TRBD1; J gene: TRBJ1-4; CDR3 protein: CAIRDRVAEKLFF
V gene: TRBV19; D gene: .; J gene: TRBJ1-5; CDR3 protein: CASTPGRVGNQPQHF
V gene: TRBV29-1; D gene: .; J gene: TRBJ2-5; CDR3 protein: CSVYRQALQETQYF
V gene: TRBV12-3/TRBV12-4; D gene: .; J gene: TRBJ2-1; CDR3 protein: CASSSGRRSSYNEQFF
V gene: TRBV6-1; D gene: .; J gene: TRBJ2-5; CDR3 protein: CASSGESQETQYF
V gene: TRBV28; D gene: TRBD1; J gene: TRBJ1-1; CDR3 protein: CASSLRSGQGRGEAFF
V gene: TRBV6-2/TRBV6-3; D gene: .; J gene: TRBJ1-1; CDR3 protein: CASSYSIGGEAFF
V gene: TRBV29-1; D gene: .; J gene: TRBJ1-1; CDR3 protein: CSVEGGRMTEAFF
V gene: TRBV6-2/TRBV6-3; D gene: .; J gene: TRBJ2-1; CDR3 protein: CASSFNRGVNEQFF
V gene: TRBV27; D gene: .; J gene: TRBJ2-7; CDR3 protein: CASGNRQDSYEQYF
V gene: TRBV15; D gene: .; J gene: TRBJ1-1; CDR3 protein: CATSREPGRGYTEAFF
V gene: TRBV7-9; D gene: .; J gene: TRBJ1-2; CDR3 protein: CASSLRARGDGYTF
V gene: TRBV3-1; D gene: .; J gene: TRBJ1-3; CDR3 protein: CASKTEGGSGNTIYF
V gene: TRBV28; D gene: .; J gene: TRBJ2-7; CDR3 protein: CASRRRVNKYYEQYF
V gene: TRBV6-9; D gene: .; J gene: TRBJ2-6; CDR3 protein: CASSYEAGLISGANVLTF
V gene: TRBV28; D gene: TRBD2; J gene: TRBJ2-3; CDR3 protein: CASSPLAVSTDTQYF
V gene: TRBV12-3/TRBV12-4; D gene: .; J gene: TRBJ1-2; CDR3 protein: CASSSYDQGPGYTF
V gene: TRBV28; D gene: .; J gene: TRBJ2-7; CDR3 protein: CASSPQAGGNEQYF
V gene: TRBV28; D gene: .; J gene: TRBJ1-4; CDR3 protein: CASRLFQELFF
V gene: TRBV6-2/TRBV6-3; D gene: .; J gene: TRBJ2-4; CDR3 protein: CASSYSTGNIQYF